These 10 T cell receptor beta chains were all obtained from the same sample, sequenced in a study of T cell clonotyping in hematopoietic cell transplantation (dated by TCRdb to the early 2020s). What the time point label conveys for this sample: 180 days after allo-HCT. Preparation of the library involved the immunoSEQ multiplex PCR assay. What TCRdb holds here is the immuneACCESS table cut down to in-frame rearrangements. Part of the clones is not present; checked against another copy, under half of the missing clones reflect an unresolved V gene, and the others are unexplained. Within this sample are 10,000 or so clones, with less than 90% of them counted one time only. The biggest ten clones account for about 36% of the sample. This specimen was PBMCs, taken 180 days after allogeneic stem cell transplant. These TCRs come from a human patient who had an allogeneic stem cell transplant, so the T cells may come from the graft donor. The donor label of this sample is uncertain. Some clones in this sample may be carry-over from other donors' samples.

The chain uses TRBV5-1 and TRBJ2-3, with D possibly called TRBD1 or TRBD2 (5 bases each). Germline CDR1 and CDR2: SGHRS and YFSETQ. The CDR3 length is 17 residues. V lost 6 bases, J lost 2 bases, and 22 bases lay in between. In DNA form, the CDR3 reads TGCGCCAGCACCCCTATAGGAAACCGGGACCTCACAGATACGCAGTATTTT. Its translation is CASTPIGNRDLTDTQYF. The entire variable domain, with the rest obtained from reference TRBV5-1 and TRBJ2-3, is as follows: KAGVTQTPRYLIKTRGQQVTLSCSPISGHRSVSWYQQTPGQGLQFLFEYFSETQRNKGNFPGRFSGRQFSNSRSEMNVSTLELGDSALYLCASTPIGNRDLTDTQYFGPGTRLTVL.

V gene TRBV14 combines with J gene TRBJ2-3; D uncertain. The CDR3 is 15 residues long. V lost 0 bases, J lost 7 bases, and 14 bases lay in between. The germline V gene has CDR1 SGHDN and CDR2 FVKESK. CDR3 region: CASSQEQRLTHTQYF. The CDR3 bases are TGTGCCAGCAGCCAAGAACAGCGTCTCACGCATACGCAGTATTTT.

This chain joins TRBV4-1 and TRBJ2-6, with 8 nucleotides matching TRBD1. Germline trimming cut 8 bases from V and 0 bases from J; bases unmatched to any gene: 12. Germline V gene lookup returns CDR1 MGHRA and CDR2 YSYEKL. The CDR3 runs to 18 residues. CDR3: CASSGEGQVYSGANVLTF. DNA of the CDR3: TGCGCCAGCTCGGGAGAGGGACAGGTATACTCTGGGGCCAACGTCCTGACTTTC.

The chain employs TRBV5-4 and TRBJ2-7; the match to TRBD1 covers 7 bases. With V trimmed by 5 bases and J by 2 bases, 7 bases remained unmatched. Germline CDR1 is SGHNT and CDR2 is YYREEE (reference sequence). The CDR3 covers 14 residues. The CDR3 region is CASSLVGQPYEQYF. For the CDR3, the DNA is TGTGCCAGCAGTTTAGTGGGACAGCCCTACGAGCAGTACTTC. The full variable domain, its missing parts supplied by reference TRBV5-4 and TRBJ2-7, is ETGVTQSPTHLIKTRGQQVTLRCSSQSGHNTVSWYQQALGQGPQFIFQYYREEENGRGNFPPRFSGLQFPNYSSELNVNALELDDSALYLCASSLVGQPYEQYFGPGTRLTVT.

The chain recombines TRBV6-6 with TRBJ1-6; D call uncertain. The CDR3 loop spans 15 amino acids. Trimming took off 7 bases at V and 0 bases at J, with 10 bases between the two ends. Looked up from germline, CDR1 is MNHNY and CDR2 is SVGAGI (reference sequence). The DNA of the CDR3 is TGTGCCAGCACCGAGACCAGCTCCTATAATTCACCCCTCCACTTT. Translating it yields CASTETSSYNSPLHF.

The chain uses TRBV7-2 and TRBJ2-5; TRBD1 matches at 8 bases. This CDR3 has 14 residues. The germline CDR1 and CDR2 sequences are SGHTA and FQGNSA. V was clipped by 3 bases and J by 5 bases; unmatched bases: 5. The CDR3 DNA reads TGTGCCAGCAGCTTTCCCAGGGGGCTCGAGACCCAGTACTTC. Translation gives CASSFPRGLETQYF.

The CDR3 DNA reads TGTGCCAGCGTAGAAAGCTCCTACAATGAGCAGTTCTTC. Amino acid sequence: CASVESSYNEQFF. The chain has TRBV5-6 and TRBJ2-1; D unclear. CDR3 length equals 13 residues. CDR1 is SGHDT, CDR2 YYEEEE, per germline. Trimming removed 7 bases from V and 0 bases from J, with 8 bases in between.

V gene TRBV13 combines with J gene TRBJ2-7; D is perhaps TRBD1 (6 bases). CDR1 and CDR2 from the germline V gene are PRHDT and FYEKMQ (reference sequence). The CDR3 sequence is 13 residues long. The germline V and J ends were trimmed by 5 bases and 1 base, with 9 bases remaining between them. CDR3 residues: CASSEDRSYEQYF. The CDR3 DNA reads TGTGCCAGCAGCGAGGACAGATCCTACGAGCAGTACTTC.

The chain has TRBV5-1 and TRBJ2-2; D is perhaps TRBD1 or TRBD2 (6 bases each). The V gene lost 7 bases and the J gene lost 2 bases, with 21 bases spanning the gap. The CDR3 is 17 residues long. CDR1 and CDR2 (germline): SGHRS, YFSETQ. The CDR3 sequence: CASDTRGLTDNTGELFF. The CDR3 DNA reads as TGCGCCAGCGACACCAGGGGACTCACGGATAACACCGGGGAGCTGTTTTTT. The complete variable domain, with remaining parts taken from reference TRBV5-1 and TRBJ2-2, reads KAGVTQTPRYLIKTRGQQVTLSCSPISGHRSVSWYQQTPGQGLQFLFEYFSETQRNKGNFPGRFSGRQFSNSRSEMNVSTLELGDSALYLCASDTRGLTDNTGELFFGEGSRLTVL.

The V gene is TRBV6-6, the J gene TRBJ1-2, with D uncertain. Germline V gene data show CDR1 as MNHNY and CDR2 as SVGAGI (reference sequence). The CDR3 extends over 13 amino acids. Trimming took off 6 bases at V and 2 bases at J, with 10 bases between the two ends. CDR3 DNA sequence: TGTGCCAGCAGGCCCGGAGGAAACTATGGCTACACCTTC. This gives the protein CASRPGGNYGYTF.